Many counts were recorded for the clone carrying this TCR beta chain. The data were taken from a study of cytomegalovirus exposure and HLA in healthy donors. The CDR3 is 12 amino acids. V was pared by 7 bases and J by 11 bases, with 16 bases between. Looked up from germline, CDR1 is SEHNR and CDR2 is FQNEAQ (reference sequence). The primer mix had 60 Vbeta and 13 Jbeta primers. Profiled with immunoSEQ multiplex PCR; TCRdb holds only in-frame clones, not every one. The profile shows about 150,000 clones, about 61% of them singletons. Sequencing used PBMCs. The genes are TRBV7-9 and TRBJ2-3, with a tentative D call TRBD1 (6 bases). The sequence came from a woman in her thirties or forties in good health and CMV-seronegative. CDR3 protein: CASTPGDKRQYF. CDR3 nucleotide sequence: TGTGCCAGCACCCCTGGGGACAAGCGGCAGTATTTT.